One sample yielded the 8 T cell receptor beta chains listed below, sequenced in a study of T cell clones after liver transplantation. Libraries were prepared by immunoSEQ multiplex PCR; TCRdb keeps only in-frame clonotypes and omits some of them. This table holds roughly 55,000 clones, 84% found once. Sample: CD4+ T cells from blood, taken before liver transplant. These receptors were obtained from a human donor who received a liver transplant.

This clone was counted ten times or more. The CDR3 DNA sequence: TGCGCCAGTCCCCCGGGCGGGTGGACTCTTCAGGCCTACGAGCAGTACTTC. As protein: CASPPGGWTLQAYEQYF. The chain couples TRBV10-1 to TRBJ2-7; the D gene is possibly TRBD2 (5 bases). Trimming cost V 9 bases and J 2 bases, with 26 bases left between them. The CDR3 consists of 17 residues. Germline CDR1 and CDR2: WNHNN and SYGVQD (reference sequence).

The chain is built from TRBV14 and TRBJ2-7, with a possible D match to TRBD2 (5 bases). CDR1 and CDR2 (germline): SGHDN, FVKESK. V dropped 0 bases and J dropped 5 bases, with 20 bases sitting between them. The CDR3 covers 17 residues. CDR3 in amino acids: CASSQDKSSYPVDEQYF. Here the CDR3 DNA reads TGTGCCAGCAGCCAAGATAAGTCTAGCTATCCAGTGGACGAGCAGTACTTC. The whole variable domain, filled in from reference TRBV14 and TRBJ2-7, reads EAGVTQFPSHSVIEKGQTVTLRCDPISGHDNLYWYRRVMGKEIKFLLHFVKESKQDESGMPNNRFLAERTGGTYSTLKVQPAELEDSGVYFCASSQDKSSYPVDEQYFGPGTRLTVT.

The chain's CDR3 is CASISDGAGTDTQYF. The CDR3 DNA follows: TGTGCCAGCATCTCCGATGGGGCGGGTACAGATACGCAGTATTTT. This chain connects TRBV7-8 to TRBJ2-3; tentatively, D is TRBD1 or TRBD2 (5 bases each). The CDR3 is made up of 15 amino acids. Looked up from germline, CDR1 is SGHVS and CDR2 is FQNEAQ. The germline V and J ends were trimmed by 7 bases and 3 bases, with 17 bases remaining between them.

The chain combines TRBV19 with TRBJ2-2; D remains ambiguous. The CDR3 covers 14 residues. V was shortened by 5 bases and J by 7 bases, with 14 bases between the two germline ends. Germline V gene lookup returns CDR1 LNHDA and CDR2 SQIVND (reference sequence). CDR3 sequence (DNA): TGTGCCAGTAGTCCCGTGGGAAGCGTCGGGGAGCTGTTTTTT. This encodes CASSPVGSVGELFF.

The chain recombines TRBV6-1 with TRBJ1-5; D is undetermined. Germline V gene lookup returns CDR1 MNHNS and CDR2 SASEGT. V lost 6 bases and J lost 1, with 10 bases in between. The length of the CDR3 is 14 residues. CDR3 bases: TGTGCCAGCAGGGTCGGAGGGAGCAATCAGCCCCAGCATTTT. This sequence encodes CASRVGGSNQPQHF.

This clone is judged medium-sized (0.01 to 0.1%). DNA of the CDR3: TGTGCCAGCAGTCCCATCTCAGGGGGCTATGGCTACACCTTC. Translation: CASSPISGGYGYTF. The genes are TRBV2 and TRBJ1-2; TRBD1 agrees at 7 bases. V trimming: 5 bases; J trimming: 4 bases; junction bases outside the gene matches: 7. Germline CDR1 and CDR2: SNHLY and FYNNEI. The CDR3 runs to 14 residues.

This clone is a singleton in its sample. The CDR3 spells CASSEAGGGWEEQYF. CDR3 bases: TGTGCCAGCAGTGAAGCGGGAGGGGGTTGGGAAGAGCAGTACTTC. The rearrangement joins TRBV6-1 to TRBJ2-7; tentative D call: TRBD2 (7 bases). CDR1 MNHNS and CDR2 SASEGT come from the germline V gene. The length of the CDR3 is 15 residues. The V and J ends lost 0 bases and 7 bases respectively, with 16 bases between them.

CDR3 amino acids: CASSAGYYGYTF. The DNA for the CDR3 is TGTGCCAGTAGTGCGGGATACTATGGCTACACCTTC. The rearrangement joins TRBV19 to TRBJ1-2, with D hard to call. Germline V gene data show CDR1 as LNHDA and CDR2 as SQIVND (reference sequence). Trimming took 5 bases from V and 3 from J, leaving 7 bases between them. The CDR3 loop spans 12 amino acids.